This TCR beta chain was sequenced during a study of blood T cell repertoires in COVID-19. Across the whole study: Italy, Spain and the United States were the sources of the convalescent and acute COVID-19 samples. T cells, B-cell-depleted T cells, or PBMCs provided the cDNA or gDNA that served as material.

Everyone who took part was about 18 to 90 years old, and they came from about two dozen US areas. Participant-reported clinical history was the basis for cohort assignment. The data were produced by immunoSEQ multiplex PCR, yet TCRdb's version contains in-frame clones alone and is incomplete. In the table there are 250,000 to 350,000 clones, roughly 90% of which are singletons. Sequences were obtained from PBMCs or T cells enriched from blood (not recorded which). This TCR came from a woman aged 18 to 35 with acute COVID-19.

The chain's CDR3 is CASSLSQGWQLFF. The CDR3 nucleotides read TGTGCCAGCAGCCTCAGCCAGGGGTGGCAACTGTTTTTT. The chain carries TRBV3-1 (or the pseudogene TRBV3-2) and TRBJ1-4, with a weak D call TRBD1 (6 bases). V lost 4 bases and J lost 12, with 15 bases in between. The CDR3 totals 13 residues. Per germline, CDR1 LGHDT and CDR2 YNNKEL (reference sequence).